Described below is a single T cell receptor beta chain sequence and its context. The method was immunoSEQ multiplex PCR; TCRdb's version includes in-frame clones alone and lacks a portion of them. The sample lists fewer than 85,000 clones; 85% to 95% were seen once. CDR3 length: 13 residues. Per the germline V gene, CDR1 is SQVTM and CDR2 is ANQGSEA. Trimming took 7 bases from V and 5 from J, leaving 15 bases between them. This sample stems from a study of T cell changes during pregnancy in multiple sclerosis. This receptor was identified in a female donor in good health, enrolled as a control in a pregnancy study. The rearrangement uses TRBV29-1 and TRBJ2-1; possibly TRBD1 for D (5 bases). Here the sequenced sample was peripheral blood, taken after pregnancy. As DNA, the CDR3 is TGCAGCGCGAGATTACAGGAGAACAATGAGCAGTTCTTC. It codes for CSARLQENNEQFF.